The source of this T cell receptor beta chain is a study of regulatory and conventional T cells in RAG deficiency (dated 2017 in TCRdb). General notes on the study: High-throughput TCR beta sequencing was used to compare the repertoire diversity and composition of Treg, conventional CD4+ and CD8+ T cells between RAG-deficient patients and healthy controls.

Library prep was done by the immunoSEQ multiplex PCR assay. Genomic DNA from the sorted T-cell subsets was used to amplify rearranged TCR beta chain products, which were then sequenced. Per the source publication's procedure: Shannon entropy and Simpson indices were used to measure the diversity of productive TCR beta rearrangements in each repertoire. To assess clonal expansion, the frequencies of the 100 most abundant productive TCR beta clonotypes were added up as a share of total reads. The TRB repertoires were evaluated with a self-reactivity index based on amino acid usage at CDR3beta positions 6 and 7. Two-way ANOVA was applied to the repertoire analyses, whereas Student t or Mann-Whitney tests were applied to the flow cytometric analyses. Held by TCRdb, this immuneACCESS table contains in-frame sequences only and omits some clones. Under half of the omission traces to an unresolved V gene where checked; the cause of the rest is unknown. The D gene and trimming were derived from the DNA, and the V and J assignments and clone size from that table. The sample table records 45,000 to 50,000 clones; 90% of these occur just once. The ten largest clones add up to 0.5% to 0.55% of the sample.

Overall results and qualifications from the work: In Omenn syndrome and CID/AS patients compared with controls, about 98-fold fewer unique TCR beta sequences were detected from Treg cells, versus roughly 10-fold fewer for other subsets. Compared with control T-cell subpopulations, the RAG-deficient patients had markedly lower Shannon entropy and higher Simpson indices. All patient T-cell subsets had shorter CDR3 lengths; Omenn syndrome patients showed >75% Treg-Tconv repertoire overlap at nucleotide and amino acid level. In Omenn syndrome patients, sorted CD25-high CD127-low cells may represent peripherally activated cells rather than bona fide Treg cells. For some subjects, some analyses of T-cell subsets were not performed.

A word on this clone: Its antigen remains undetermined. Within one base of it there is no much larger clone, and no base qualities were kept.

Before genomic DNA extraction, conventional CD4+ T cells were purified from blood as CD25-low CD127-high cells. Repertoire analyses used fewer than ten healthy control donors as the comparison group. Including the terminal cysteine and phenylalanine, the CDR3 comprises 15 residues. The CDR3 DNA has 45 bases and is translated from base 1. Per the germline V gene, LGHNA is the CDR1 and YNFKEQ is the CDR2. The V end loses 5 bases and the J end loses 3 bases, and a stretch of 14 bases separates them. A further study also used this sample, focusing on regulatory T cells. As described in the second report: The multiplex PCR used 52 forward TRBV primers and 13 reverse TRBJ primers, with assay-based and computational corrections for amplification bias. Patient repertoires showed restricted unique TRB V-J pairs and skewed V and J gene usage, most marked in regulatory T cells. The study compared T-cell receptor beta repertoires of sorted regulatory, conventional CD4+ and CD8+ T cells between CD3G-deficient patients and healthy controls. Peripheral blood mononuclear cells were isolated by Ficoll density separation. Within the immunoSEQ assay, multiplex PCR amplified rearranged TRB loci from genomic DNA. TRB amplicons were sequenced on an Illumina HiSeq platform. Custom algorithms error-filtered the raw sequences and aligned them to reference gene sequences, after which the immunoSEQ online tools were used for analysis. Productive and nonproductive TRB rearrangement frequencies were evaluated among both unique and total sequences. Group comparisons used t tests, Mann-Whitney tests or two-way ANOVA run in Prism software.

The V and J genes are TRBV4-2 and TRBJ2-1, with no confident D gene call. This clonotype was obtained from a human donor in good health. The specimen sequenced was CD4+ effector T cells sorted from blood. The DNA sequence is TGTGCCAGCAGCATTGATCGGGCTAGCTACAATGAGCAGTTCTTC. Translated, this gives CASSIDRASYNEQFF.